This passage covers 24 T cell receptor beta chains from one sample sequenced in a study of regulatory T cells in long-lasting Graves disease. Sample time point: newly diagnosed GD, antithyroid drugs for less than 3 months. Researchers made the TCR library from RNA that was extracted from PBMCs. Investigators prepared the TCR beta libraries by applying iRepertoire HTBI primers and Arm-PCR of CDR3 regions. TCRdb re-derived calls from the multiplex PCR reads in MiXCR, one entry per CDR3 protein. The sample carries 440,000 or so distinct CDR3 sequences, about 15% recorded once. This same sample was also taken into another study, of T cells in Graves' hyperthyroidism and ophthalmopathy.

Sequenced here: peripheral blood mononuclear cells (PBMCs), sampled at new diagnosis, from a patient treated with antithyroid drugs. Receptors were obtained from a woman younger than 45 with Graves disease.

The rearrangement links TRBV7-9 to TRBJ1-3, with a possible D match to TRBD1 (6 bases). V gave up 5 bases and J gave up 9 bases, with 17 bases separating them. This CDR3 spans 14 amino acids. Per germline, CDR1 SEHNR and CDR2 FQNEAQ (reference sequence). CDR3 amino acids: CASSPRQDITTIYF. In nucleotides, the CDR3 is TGTGCCAGCAGCCCCCGACAGGATATAACCACCATATATTTT.

This clonotype came up a few times. The chain couples TRBV7-8 to TRBJ2-7, with D perhaps assigned TRBD1 or TRBD2 (5 bases each). Germline CDR1 is SGHVS and CDR2 is FQNEAQ. V lost 6 bases to trimming and J lost 5 bases, with 11 bases between them. The CDR3 is made up of 12 amino acids. In nucleotides, the CDR3 is TGTGCCAGCAGTTACTCGGGGCACGAGCAGTACTTC. This translates into CASSYSGHEQYF.

This clonotype was observed many times. The rearrangement links TRBV30 to TRBJ2-5; TRBD1 matches at 11 bases. Trimming at V came to 5 bases and at J to 5 bases, leaving 7 bases not matched to a gene. The CDR3 has 14 amino acids. Looked up from germline, CDR1 is GTSNPN and CDR2 is SVGIG (reference sequence). This chain's CDR3 is CAWGTGTGGETQYF. CDR3 DNA sequence: TGTGCCTGGGGGACCGGGACAGGGGGGGAGACCCAGTACTTC. The entire variable domain, with the rest obtained from reference TRBV30 and TRBJ2-5, is as follows: SQTIHQWPATLVQPVGSPLSLECTVEGTSNPNLYWYRQAAGRGLQLLFYSVGIGQISSEVPQNLSASRPQDRQFILSSKKLLLSDSGFYLCAWGTGTGGETQYFGPGTRLLVL.

This clonotype was detected only a few times. The chain employs TRBV11-2 and TRBJ2-2; 14 nucleotides match TRBD2. With V trimmed by 1 base and J by 8 bases, 12 bases remained unmatched. The V gene's germline CDR1 is SGHAT and CDR2 FQNNGV. The CDR3 has 19 amino acids. The CDR3 DNA sequence: TGTGCCAGCAGCTTAGCGGGACTAGCGGGAGAGCAAAGTCTGGGGGAGCTGTTTTTT. This gives the protein CASSLAGLAGEQSLGELFF.

This clonotype was counted ten times or more. The J gene is TRBJ1-4, the V gene TRBV30; a possible D gene is TRBD1 (5 bases). The CDR3 contains 14 residues. V was shortened by 5 bases and J by 5 bases, with 15 bases between the two germline ends. Per germline, CDR1 GTSNPN and CDR2 SVGIG (reference sequence). As DNA, the CDR3 is TGTGCCTGGTCACTGGGACGGTTAAATGAAAAACTGTTTTTT. It yields the protein CAWSLGRLNEKLFF.

The table lists this clonotype with many counts. J is TRBJ2-7 and V is TRBV19; 9 bases are shared with TRBD2. V gave up 7 bases and J gave up 3 bases; unmatched junction bases: 10. The length of the CDR3 is 15 residues. Germline assignment: CDR1 LNHDA and CDR2 SQIVND (reference sequence). The CDR3 nucleotides are TGTGCCAGTACCCCGGGGGCTAGCGGGATCTACGAGCAGTACTTC. Translated: CASTPGASGIYEQYF.

This clonotype was observed many times. The chain has TRBV6-1 and TRBJ2-7, with 8 positions matching TRBD2. The CDR3 runs to 16 residues. V shed 6 bases, J shed 0 bases, and the junction held 10 bases outside the gene matches. The germline V gene encodes CDR1 MNHNS and CDR2 SASEGT. The CDR3 DNA sequence: TGTGCCAGCAGCCCCCCCCCGGGACTAGTCTCCTACGAGCAGTACTTC. It encodes CASSPPPGLVSYEQYF.

The chain recombines TRBV19 with TRBJ1-1, with D possibly matching TRBD1 (5 bases). This CDR3 comprises 13 residues. The germline V and J ends were trimmed by 0 bases and 5 bases, with 7 bases remaining between them. CDR1 and CDR2 (germline): LNHDA, SQIVND (reference sequence). CDR3 coding DNA: TGTGCCAGTAGTATAGAGGGGGTGACTGAAGCTTTCTTT. It codes for CASSIEGVTEAFF.

In this sample, this clonotype turned up many times. V gene TRBV28 combines with J gene TRBJ1-1; TRBD1 matches 8 bases. V trimming: 6 bases; J trimming: 4 bases; junction bases outside the gene matches: 7. The CDR3 contains 14 residues. Germline-derived CDR1 and CDR2 are MDHEN and SYDVKM. The CDR3, as DNA: TGTGCCAGCAGCTTCAGGGGGCAGGTCACTGAAGCTTTCTTT. Protein sequence: CASSFRGQVTEAFF.

In this sample, this clonotype turned up many times. This chain joins TRBV7-9 and TRBJ2-5; 7 nucleotides match TRBD2. The CDR3 is 14 amino acids. Germline V CDR1 and CDR2: SEHNR, FQNEAQ (reference sequence). After removal of 5 bases from V and 5 bases from J, the junction contained 8 bases not matched to a gene. For the CDR3, the DNA is TGTGCCAGCAGCCTGCGGGGGATCGACGAGACCCAGTACTTC. Protein: CASSLRGIDETQYF.

The chain is built from TRBV4-1 and TRBJ2-7; possible D gene TRBD1, 6 bases. The CDR3 is 14 residues long. CDR1 is MGHRA, CDR2 YSYEKL, per germline. V was shortened by 2 bases and J by 1 base, with 9 bases between the two germline ends. CDR3 sequence (DNA): TGCGCCAGCAGCCAAATGACAGGTTCCTACGAGCAGTACTTC. This codes for CASSQMTGSYEQYF.

This clonotype was recorded many times. The chain has TRBV7-2 and TRBJ2-7; 10 nucleotides agree with TRBD2. V lost 4 bases and J lost 3; bases outside the gene matches: 15. Germline CDR1 is SGHTA and CDR2 is FQGNSA. This CDR3 has 18 amino acids. CDR3 sequence reads: CASSWVDLAGVVGYEQYF. The CDR3 DNA is TGTGCCAGCAGCTGGGTGGATCTAGCGGGAGTAGTAGGCTACGAGCAGTACTTC. The full variable domain, with the rest looked up from reference TRBV7-2 and TRBJ2-7, is GAGVSQSPSNKVTEKGKDVELRCDPISGHTALYWYRQSLGQGLEFLIYFQGNSAPDKSGLPSDRFSAERTGGSVSTLTIQRTQQEDSAVYLCASSWVDLAGVVGYEQYFGPGTRLTVT.

As DNA, the CDR3 is TGTGCCAGTAGTTTCAAGGCTAGCGGGAGTGGGGCGGTGGATGAGCAGTTCTTC. Its translation: CASSFKASGSGAVDEQFF. This chain links TRBV19 with TRBJ2-1; TRBD2 aligns across 10 bases. Germline V gene data show CDR1 as LNHDA and CDR2 as SQIVND (reference sequence). This CDR3 is 18 amino acids long. J was trimmed by 8 bases and V by 5 bases; bases with no gene match: 18. Drawing the rest from reference TRBV19 and TRBJ2-1, the complete variable domain is DGGITQSPKYLFRKEGQNVTLSCEQNLNHDAMYWYRQDPGQGLRLIYYSQIVNDFQKGDIAEGYSVSREKKESFPLTVTSAQKNPTAFYLCASSFKASGSGAVDEQFFGPGTRLTVL.

This clonotype was recorded at least ten times. This chain uses TRBV15 with TRBJ2-1; possible D gene TRBD1, 5 bases. Germline assignment: CDR1 LNHNV and CDR2 YYDKDF (reference sequence). This CDR3 is built from 15 residues. V lost 3 bases, J lost 2 bases, and 11 bases lay in between. CDR3 nucleotides: TGTGCCACCAGCAGTGGCAGGGCTACCTACAATGAGCAGTTCTTC. It specifies CATSSGRATYNEQFF.

This chain connects TRBV7-9 to TRBJ2-3; 10 bases agree with TRBD2. Germline values: CDR1 SEHNR, CDR2 FQNEAQ (reference sequence). With V trimmed by 6 bases and J by 3 bases, 6 bases remained unmatched. The CDR3 spans 15 residues. This CDR3 reads CASRSTTSGTDTQYF. In DNA form, the CDR3 reads TGTGCCAGCAGATCTACGACTAGCGGGACAGATACGCAGTATTTT.

This clonotype showed up many times. This chain links TRBV5-1 with TRBJ2-7, with TRBD1 matching over 11 bases. With 0 bases clipped from V and 2 bases from J, the junction kept 7 bases outside the gene matches. Looked up from germline, CDR1 is SGHRS and CDR2 is YFSETQ. The CDR3 sequence is 17 residues long. The CDR3: CASSLGGTGGVTYEQYF. The CDR3 DNA sequence: TGCGCCAGCAGCTTGGGTGGGACAGGGGGAGTGACCTACGAGCAGTACTTC.

This clonotype was detected many times. The chain recombines TRBV29-1 with TRBJ2-7, with D perhaps matching TRBD1 (6 bases). V dropped 4 bases and J dropped 4 bases, with 17 bases sitting between them. The length of the CDR3 is 14 residues. Germline V gene sequence: CDR1 SQVTM, CDR2 ANQGSEA. CDR3 protein: CSVGNRDIVYEQYF. Here the CDR3 DNA reads TGCAGCGTTGGAAATCGGGACATCGTATACGAGCAGTACTTC.

The sample holds many counts of this clonotype. The chain is built from TRBV28 and TRBJ2-3; 10 bases line up with TRBD2. V was pared by 6 bases and J by 8 bases, with 8 bases of the junction left unmatched. CDR3 length equals 14 residues. Germline V lookup: CDR1 MDHEN, CDR2 SYDVKM. CDR3 nucleotide sequence: TGTGCCAGCAGCGAAGCGGGAGGGCCGGGTACGCAGTATTTT. This sequence encodes CASSEAGGPGTQYF.

The chain combines TRBV30 with TRBJ2-1; 7 positions agree with TRBD2. V gave up 0 bases and J gave up 9 bases; unmatched junction bases: 17. CDR1 and CDR2 (germline): GTSNPN, SVGIG (reference sequence). The CDR3 extends over 17 amino acids. The CDR3 protein is CAWSVLIAGIAGGEQFF. CDR3 nucleotide sequence: TGTGCCTGGAGTGTACTTATCGCCGGGATAGCGGGCGGTGAGCAGTTCTTC.

This clonotype appeared many times. V is TRBV28 and J is TRBJ1-5; D not certain. The CDR3 runs to 12 residues. V gave up 8 bases and J gave up 5 bases, with 10 bases separating them. Germline V CDR1 and CDR2: MDHEN, SYDVKM. The chain's CDR3 is CASASTYQPQHF. Written as DNA, the CDR3 is TGTGCCAGCGCCTCTACGTATCAGCCCCAGCATTTT.

A remark on this clonotype: The conserved closing phenylalanine or tryptophan is absent in this CDR3, likely reflecting a read error. The rearrangement uses TRBV7-3 and TRBJ1-1; a weak D match, TRBD1 (5 bases). The CDR3 extends over 13 amino acids. The V and J ends lost 3 bases and 1 base respectively, with 6 bases between them. CDR1 is SGHTA, CDR2 FQGTGA, per germline. This CDR3 reads CASSFGGNTEAFL. CDR3 in DNA: TGTGCCAGCAGCTTCGGGGGGAACACTGAAGCTTTCTTA.

The sample holds one count of this clonotype. This sequence joins TRBV4-1 and TRBJ2-1; maybe TRBD2 (6 bases). The CDR3 has 13 amino acids. Germline loops: CDR1 MGHRA, CDR2 YSYEKL. The CDR3 DNA reads as TGCGCAAGCGGGCGAGCGGACAACAATGAGCAGTTCTTC. Encoded protein: CASGRADNNEQFF.

In this sample, this clonotype turned up many times. The V and J genes are TRBV3-1 and TRBJ1-1, with no clear D. The CDR3 spans 14 residues. V lost 4 bases and J lost 2, with 11 bases in between. The germline CDR1 and CDR2 sequences are LGHDT and YNNKEL (reference sequence). The CDR3: CASSRTLGNTEAFF. The CDR3 region has the DNA TGTGCCAGCAGCCGGACCCTCGGAAACACTGAAGCTTTCTTT.

Notes on this clonotype: This may be a read error: a much more frequent sequence differs by one nucleotide. The conserved closing phenylalanine or tryptophan is absent in this CDR3, likely reflecting a read error. The chain links TRBV12-3 or TRBV12-4 to TRBJ1-1; tentatively, D is TRBD1 (5 bases). Trimming pared 10 bases from V and 4 bases from J, leaving 16 bases between. The CDR3 spans 13 residues. The CDR3 DNA is TGTGCCATCGCTAGGGGATCGGGCACTGAAGCTTTCCTT. This translates into CAIARGSGTEAFL.